Below are 21 T cell receptor beta chains sequenced from a single sample in a study of response to subunit inactivated influenza vaccine. TCRdb independently ran MiXCR on the RT-PCR reads; one entry per CDR3 protein. Among around 500,000 distinct CDR3 sequences listed, around 9.9% were seen once. The source material was PBMCs from blood, sampled about 40 days after vaccination. These TCRs come from a man aged 50-59 years who received an inactivated influenza vaccine.

The chain recombines TRBV2 with TRBJ2-2, with D possibly being TRBD1 or TRBD2 (5 bases each). Trimming cost V 11 bases and J 2 bases, with 18 bases left between them. This CDR3 is 15 amino acids long. The germline gives CDR1 SNHLY, CDR2 FYNNEI. CDR3 nucleotide sequence: TGTGCCGGCACAGGCGGACTTACTAACACCGGGGAGCTGTTTTTT. This sequence encodes CAGTGGLTNTGELFF.

This clonotype was seen ten or more times. V is TRBV6-1 and J is TRBJ1-5; D remains ambiguous. V lost 6 bases and J 4 bases, leaving 10 bases between the germline ends. The length of the CDR3 is 13 residues. The V gene's germline CDR1 is MNHNS and CDR2 SASEGT. CDR3 DNA sequence: TGTGCCAGCAGACTAACAGAGAATCAGCCCCAGCATTTT. Translated: CASRLTENQPQHF.

This clonotype has more than one count but fewer than ten. The rearrangement joins TRBV5-1 to TRBJ2-6; the D call may be TRBD1 or TRBD2 (5 bases each). CDR3 length: 18 amino acids. V was pared by 1 base and J by 0 bases, with 14 bases between. The germline V gene has CDR1 SGHRS and CDR2 YFSETQ. This CDR3 reads CASSLFGGSRSGANVLTF. The CDR3 DNA follows: TGCGCCAGCAGCTTGTTTGGGGGTTCCCGCTCTGGGGCCAACGTCCTGACTTTC.

At least ten counts were recorded for this clonotype. V is TRBV24-1 and J is TRBJ2-5; 16 bases fit TRBD2. The germline gives CDR1 KGHDR, CDR2 SFDVKD. The CDR3 is 16 amino acids. J gave up 2 bases and V 9 bases, and 5 bases lay outside the gene matches. In nucleotides, the CDR3 is TGTGCCACCGGGACTAGCGGGAGGGTCGGGCAAGAGACCCAGTACTTC. Its translation: CATGTSGRVGQETQYF.

In this sample, this clonotype turned up many times. The chain employs TRBV5-1 and TRBJ1-4, with 7 nucleotides matching TRBD1. J gave up 1 base and V 3 bases, and 3 bases lay outside the gene matches. This CDR3 contains 15 residues. CDR1 is SGHRS, CDR2 YFSETQ, per germline. This CDR3 is CASSSYRGTNEKLFF. The CDR3 coding sequence is TGCGCCAGCAGCTCGTACAGGGGAACTAATGAAAAACTGTTTTTT.

This clonotype was seen a handful of times. The chain combines TRBV5-1 with TRBJ2-2; 9 bases match TRBD1. After removal of 4 bases from V and 4 bases from J, the junction contained 14 bases not matched to a gene. Germline loops: CDR1 SGHRS, CDR2 YFSETQ. The CDR3 has 18 amino acids. The CDR3 protein is CASSRNPPGQGSTGELFF. CDR3 in DNA: TGCGCCAGCAGCAGAAACCCTCCGGGACAGGGATCCACCGGGGAGCTGTTTTTT.

This clonotype came up many times. J is TRBJ2-1 and V is TRBV7-2; 10 bases are a match to TRBD1. CDR3 length equals 16 residues. Germline CDR1 SGHTA, CDR2 FQGNSA. The V gene end was trimmed by 3 bases and the J gene end by 5 bases; junction bases not matched to a gene: 7. The CDR3 sequence is CASSLTGGAWDNEQFF. The CDR3 nucleotides are TGTGCCAGCAGCTTGACAGGGGGCGCTTGGGACAATGAGCAGTTCTTC.

This clonotype occurred many times. The chain uses TRBV7-2 and TRBJ1-2, with D perhaps TRBD1 (5 bases). Germline loops: CDR1 SGHTA, CDR2 FQGNSA. The CDR3 consists of 13 residues. The V gene lost 5 bases and the J gene lost 5 bases, with 12 bases spanning the gap. Here the CDR3 DNA reads TGTGCCAGCAGCCCCGGGGCCATGTATGGCTACACCTTC. It is translated as CASSPGAMYGYTF.

The gene calls are TRBV7-2 and TRBJ1-2, with D possibly matching TRBD1 (5 bases). The CDR3 consists of 14 residues. The germline V and J ends were trimmed by 4 bases and 8 bases, with 17 bases remaining between them. Germline V lookup: CDR1 SGHTA, CDR2 FQGNSA. CDR3 residues: CASSSHGGRLGYTF. CDR3 in DNA: TGTGCCAGCAGCTCCCACGGGGGAAGGCTGGGCTACACCTTC.

The sample holds many counts of this clonotype. The chain is built from TRBV5-1 and TRBJ2-7, with 8 bases fitting TRBD1. Germline V gene lookup returns CDR1 SGHRS and CDR2 YFSETQ. V lost 0 bases, J lost 4 bases, and 9 bases stayed unmatched. The CDR3 has 16 residues. DNA of the CDR3: TGCGCCAGCAGCTTGGGCGCCGGGACAGGTGATTACGAGCAGTACTTC. It specifies CASSLGAGTGDYEQYF.

This clonotype was recorded at least ten times. This rearrangement joins TRBV12-3 or TRBV12-4 to TRBJ1-6; maybe TRBD1 (6 bases). This CDR3 comprises 14 residues. V shed 6 bases and J shed 9 bases, with 15 bases lying between them. The CDR3 is CASRGQLEGSPLHF. The CDR3 DNA reads as TGTGCCAGCAGAGGACAGTTGGAAGGTTCACCCCTCCACTTT.

J is TRBJ2-6 and V is TRBV7-9, with D perhaps matching TRBD1 or TRBD2 (5 bases each). Trimming took off 8 bases at V and 2 bases at J, with 10 bases between the two ends. CDR3 length: 14 residues. Germline CDR1 SEHNR, CDR2 FQNEAQ (reference sequence). CDR3 sequence: CASGRGAGANVLTF. CDR3 coding DNA: TGTGCCAGCGGACGAGGGGCTGGGGCCAACGTCCTGACTTTC.

The chain joins TRBV2 to TRBJ2-5, with 7 positions matching TRBD1. V was pared by 3 bases and J by 4 bases, with 11 bases of the junction left unmatched. The germline gives CDR1 SNHLY, CDR2 FYNNEI. The CDR3 consists of 16 residues. The CDR3 nucleotides read TGTGCCAGCAGTGACCTAAGTGACAGGGCAGGAGAGACCCAGTACTTC. Its translation: CASSDLSDRAGETQYF.

Regarding this clonotype: A much more abundant neighbour one base away suggests this may be a read error. This rearrangement joins TRBV7-9 to TRBJ2-1; D possibly corresponds to TRBD1 (6 bases). The CDR3 is made up of 14 amino acids. From germline, CDR1 is SEHNR and CDR2 FQNEAQ (reference sequence). The CDR3 DNA follows: TGTGCCAGCAGCCTGGACAGTGGCTACAATGTGCAGTTCTTC. It codes for CASSLDSGYNVQFF.

V is TRBV20-1 and J is TRBJ2-7; 7 bases align to TRBD2. The CDR3 spans 16 residues. J gave up 1 base and V 6 bases, and 15 bases lay outside the gene matches. CDR1 is DFQATT and CDR2 is SNEGSKA in the germline V gene (reference sequence). This CDR3 reads CSAPLGGTVLSYEQYF. The DNA of the CDR3 is TGCAGTGCCCCCTTGGGGGGGACGGTCTTATCCTACGAGCAGTACTTC.

This sequence joins TRBV10-3 and TRBJ2-7, with 9 bases aligning to TRBD2. V lost 0 bases to trimming and J lost 3 bases; unmatched junction nucleotides: 6. Looked up from germline, CDR1 is ENHRY and CDR2 is SYGVKD. This CDR3 has 16 residues. Written as DNA, the CDR3 is TGTGCCATCAGTGAGTCCCGAGCTAGCGGGAACTACGAGCAGTACTTC. Its protein product is CAISESRASGNYEQYF.

This clonotype was seen ten or more times. The CDR3 here is CASSPAVSSYEQYF. CDR3 DNA sequence: TGTGCCAGCAGTCCGGCGGTTAGCTCCTACGAGCAGTACTTC. This rearrangement joins TRBV12-3 or TRBV12-4 to TRBJ2-7; D ambiguous. Trimming shortened V by 5 bases and J by 0 bases, and 11 bases separated the two germline ends. The CDR3 is 14 residues long.

Ten or more counts support this clonotype. This sequence joins TRBV5-6 and TRBJ2-1, with D hard to call. V gave up 0 bases and J gave up 2 bases, with 15 bases separating them. Germline CDR1 SGHDT, CDR2 YYEEEE. CDR3 length: 17 amino acids. The CDR3 spells CASSLEGFRATYNEQFF. The CDR3 nucleotides read TGTGCCAGCAGCTTGGAGGGTTTTAGGGCTACCTACAATGAGCAGTTCTTC.

This clonotype was seen many times. The chain employs TRBV7-2 and TRBJ2-7, with D maybe TRBD2 (6 bases). Germline assignment: CDR1 SGHTA and CDR2 FQGNSA. The CDR3 has 14 amino acids. The germline V and J ends were trimmed by 3 bases and 4 bases, with 13 bases remaining between them. For the CDR3, the DNA is TGTGCCAGCAGCTTCTTGGGGGGAGTGTACGAGCAGTACTTC. It is translated as CASSFLGGVYEQYF.

This clonotype was seen more than once but under ten times. This chain joins TRBV5-5 and TRBJ2-3, with a possible D match to TRBD2 (5 bases). CDR1 SGHKS and CDR2 YYEKEE come from the germline V gene (reference sequence). V lost 5 bases and J lost 4, with 14 bases in between. The CDR3 has 14 residues. The CDR3 nucleotides are TGTGCCAGCAGTCGACTATTCGGGGCAGATACGCAGTATTTT. It is translated as CASSRLFGADTQYF.

In this sample, this clonotype turned up many times. This chain uses TRBV28 with TRBJ1-1; D is perhaps TRBD1 (6 bases). CDR1 is MDHEN and CDR2 is SYDVKM in the germline V gene. Trimming removed 2 bases from V and 3 bases from J, with 16 bases in between. CDR3 length equals 16 residues. CDR3 region: CASSLVAGEFDTEAFF. Written as DNA, the CDR3 is TGTGCCAGCAGTTTAGTGGCAGGGGAATTTGACACTGAAGCTTTCTTT.